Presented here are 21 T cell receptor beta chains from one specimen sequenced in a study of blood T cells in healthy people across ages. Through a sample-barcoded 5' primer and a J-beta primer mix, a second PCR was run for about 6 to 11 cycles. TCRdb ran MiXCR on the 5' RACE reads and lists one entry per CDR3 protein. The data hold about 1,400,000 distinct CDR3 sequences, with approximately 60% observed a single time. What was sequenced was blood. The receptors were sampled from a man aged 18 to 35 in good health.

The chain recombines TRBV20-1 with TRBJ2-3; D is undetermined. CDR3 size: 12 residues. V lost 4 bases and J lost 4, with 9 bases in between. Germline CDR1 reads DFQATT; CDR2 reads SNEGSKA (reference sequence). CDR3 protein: CSANVRSDTQYF. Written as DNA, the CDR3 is TGCAGTGCTAATGTGAGATCAGATACGCAGTATTTT.

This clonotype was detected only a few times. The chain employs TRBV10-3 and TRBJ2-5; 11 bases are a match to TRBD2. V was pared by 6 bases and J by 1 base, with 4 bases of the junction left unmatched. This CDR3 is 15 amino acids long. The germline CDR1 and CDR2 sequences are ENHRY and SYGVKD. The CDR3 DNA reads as TGTGCCATCAGGGAGACTAGCGGGGTCCAAGAGACCCAGTACTTC. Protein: CAIRETSGVQETQYF.

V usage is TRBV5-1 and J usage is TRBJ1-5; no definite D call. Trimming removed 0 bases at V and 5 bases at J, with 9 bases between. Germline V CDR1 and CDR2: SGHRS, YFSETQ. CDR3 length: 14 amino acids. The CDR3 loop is CASSLVWGDQPQHF. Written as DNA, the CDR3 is TGCGCCAGCAGCTTGGTTTGGGGAGATCAGCCCCAGCATTTT.

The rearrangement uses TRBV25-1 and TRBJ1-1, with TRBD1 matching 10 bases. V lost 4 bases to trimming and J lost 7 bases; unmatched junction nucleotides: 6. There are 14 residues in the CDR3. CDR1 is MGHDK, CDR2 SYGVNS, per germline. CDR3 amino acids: CASSGDRGVGEAFF. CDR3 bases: TGTGCCAGCAGTGGGGACAGGGGCGTGGGTGAAGCTTTCTTT. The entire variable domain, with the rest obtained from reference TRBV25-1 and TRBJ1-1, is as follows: EADIYQTPRYLVIGTGKKITLECSQTMGHDKMYWYQQDPGMELHLIHYSYGVNSTEKGDLSSESTVSRIRTEHFPLTLESARPSHTSQYLCASSGDRGVGEAFFGQGTRLTVV.

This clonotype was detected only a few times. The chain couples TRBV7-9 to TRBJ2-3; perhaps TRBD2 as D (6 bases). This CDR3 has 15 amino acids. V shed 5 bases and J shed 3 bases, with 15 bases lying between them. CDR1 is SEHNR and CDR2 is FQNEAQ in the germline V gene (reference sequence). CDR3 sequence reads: CASSPNHRGTDTQYF. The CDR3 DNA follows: TGTGCCAGCAGCCCAAATCACCGGGGGACAGATACGCAGTATTTT.

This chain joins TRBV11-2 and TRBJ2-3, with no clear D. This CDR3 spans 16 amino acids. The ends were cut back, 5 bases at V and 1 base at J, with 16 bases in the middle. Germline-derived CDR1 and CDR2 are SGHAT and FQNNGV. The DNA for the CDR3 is TGTGCCAGCAGCCATGGACGCCGAGGTGGCACAGATACGCAGTATTTT. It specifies CASSHGRRGGTDTQYF.

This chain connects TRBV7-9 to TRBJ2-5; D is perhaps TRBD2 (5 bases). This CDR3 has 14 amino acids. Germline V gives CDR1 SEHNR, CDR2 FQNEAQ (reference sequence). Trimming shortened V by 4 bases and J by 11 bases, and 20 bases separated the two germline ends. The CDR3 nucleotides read TGTGCCAGCAGCTCCGCCGGGATAGCTTCCAAGCAGTACTTC. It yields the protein CASSSAGIASKQYF. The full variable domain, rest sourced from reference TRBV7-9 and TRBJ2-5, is DTGVSQNPRHKITKRGQNVTFRCDPISEHNRLYWYRQTLGQGPEFLTYFQNEAQLEKSRLLSDRFSAERPKGSFSTLEIQRTEQGDSAMYLCASSSAGIASKQYFGPGTRLLVL.

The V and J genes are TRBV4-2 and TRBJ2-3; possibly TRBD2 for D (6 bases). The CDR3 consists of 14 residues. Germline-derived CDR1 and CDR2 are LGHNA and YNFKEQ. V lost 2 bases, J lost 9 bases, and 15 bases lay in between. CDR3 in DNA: TGTGCCAGCAGCCAACCGAGCCGGGAGAGGACGCAGTATTTT. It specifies CASSQPSRERTQYF.

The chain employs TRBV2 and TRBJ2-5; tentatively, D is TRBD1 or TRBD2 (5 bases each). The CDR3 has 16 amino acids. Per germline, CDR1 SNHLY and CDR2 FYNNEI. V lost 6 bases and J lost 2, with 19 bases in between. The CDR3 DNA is TGTGCCAGCAGCTATACCGCCCGGGACCCACAAGAGACCCAGTACTTC. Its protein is CASSYTARDPQETQYF. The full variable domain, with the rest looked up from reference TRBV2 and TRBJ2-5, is EPEVTQTPSHQVTQMGQEVILRCVPISNHLYFYWYRQILGQKVEFLVSFYNNEISEKSEIFDDQFSVERPDGSNFTLKIRSTKLEDSAMYFCASSYTARDPQETQYFGPGTRLLVL.

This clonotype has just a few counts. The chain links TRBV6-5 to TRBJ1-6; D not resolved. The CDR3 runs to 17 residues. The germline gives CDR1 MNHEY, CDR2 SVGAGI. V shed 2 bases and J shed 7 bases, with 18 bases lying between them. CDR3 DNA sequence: TGTGCCAGCAGTTACGATGGCAGTGCCTTGGAGAATTCACCCCTCCACTTT. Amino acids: CASSYDGSALENSPLHF.

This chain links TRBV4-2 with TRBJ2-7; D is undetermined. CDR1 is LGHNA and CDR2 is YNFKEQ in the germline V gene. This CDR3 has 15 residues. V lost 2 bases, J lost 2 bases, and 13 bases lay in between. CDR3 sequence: CASSQSKSRTYEQYF. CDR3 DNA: TGTGCCAGCAGCCAATCTAAATCTAGAACCTACGAGCAGTACTTC.

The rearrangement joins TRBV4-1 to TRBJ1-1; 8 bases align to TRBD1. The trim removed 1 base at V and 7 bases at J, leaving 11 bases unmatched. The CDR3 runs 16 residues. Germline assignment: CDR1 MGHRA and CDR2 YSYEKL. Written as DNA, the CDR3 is TGCGCCAGCAGCCAAGCCAGGGGGCCGCGAGTAGGTGAAGCTTTCTTT. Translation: CASSQARGPRVGEAFF.

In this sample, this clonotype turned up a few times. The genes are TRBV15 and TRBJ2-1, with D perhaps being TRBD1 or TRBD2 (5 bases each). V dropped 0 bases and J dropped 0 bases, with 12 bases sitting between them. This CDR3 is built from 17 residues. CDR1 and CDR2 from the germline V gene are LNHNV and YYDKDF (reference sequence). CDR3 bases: TGTGCCACCAGCAGAGATGGGGGACCAAGCTCCTACAATGAGCAGTTCTTC. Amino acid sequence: CATSRDGGPSSYNEQFF.

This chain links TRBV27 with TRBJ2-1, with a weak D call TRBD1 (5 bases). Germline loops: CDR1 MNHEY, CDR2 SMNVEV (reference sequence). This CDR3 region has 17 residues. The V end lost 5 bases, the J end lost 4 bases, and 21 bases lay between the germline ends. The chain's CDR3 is CASSPYLRQGGYNEQFF. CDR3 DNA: TGTGCCAGCAGTCCCTATCTTCGGCAGGGTGGTTACAATGAGCAGTTCTTC.

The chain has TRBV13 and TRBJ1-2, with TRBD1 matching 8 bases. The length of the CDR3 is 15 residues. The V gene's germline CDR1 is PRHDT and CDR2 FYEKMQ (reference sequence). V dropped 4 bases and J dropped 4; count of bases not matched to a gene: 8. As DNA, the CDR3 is TGTGCCAGCAGCTCTGGACAGGGTCAACTCTATGGCTACACCTTC. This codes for CASSSGQGQLYGYTF.

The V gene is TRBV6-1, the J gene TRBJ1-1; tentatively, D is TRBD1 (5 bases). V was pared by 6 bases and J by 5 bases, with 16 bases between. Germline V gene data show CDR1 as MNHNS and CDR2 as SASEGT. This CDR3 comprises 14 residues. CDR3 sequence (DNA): TGTGCCAGCAGGGCTCGGTCAGGGCGGACTGAAGCTTTCTTT. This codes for CASRARSGRTEAFF.

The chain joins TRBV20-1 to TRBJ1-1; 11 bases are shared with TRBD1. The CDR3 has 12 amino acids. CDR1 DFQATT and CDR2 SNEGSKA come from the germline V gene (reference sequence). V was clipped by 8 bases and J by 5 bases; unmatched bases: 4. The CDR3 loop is CSPWDRGTEAFF. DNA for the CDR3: TGCAGTCCTTGGGACAGGGGGACTGAAGCTTTCTTT.

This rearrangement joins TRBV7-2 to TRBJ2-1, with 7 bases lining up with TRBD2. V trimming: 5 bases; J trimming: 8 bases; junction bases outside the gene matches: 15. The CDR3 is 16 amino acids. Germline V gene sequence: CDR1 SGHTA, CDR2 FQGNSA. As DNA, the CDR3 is TGTGCCAGCAGCCCCCTCGAGGGAGGGCCTGTAGATGAGCAGTTCTTC. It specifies CASSPLEGGPVDEQFF.

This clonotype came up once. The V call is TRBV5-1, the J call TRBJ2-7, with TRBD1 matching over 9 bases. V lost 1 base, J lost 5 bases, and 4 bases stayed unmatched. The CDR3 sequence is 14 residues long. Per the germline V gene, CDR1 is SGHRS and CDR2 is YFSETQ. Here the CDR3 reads CASSLNNRGHEQYF. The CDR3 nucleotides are TGCGCCAGCAGCTTGAATAACAGGGGGCACGAGCAGTACTTC.

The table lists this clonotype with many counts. CDR3 loop: CASSFPGGTDTQYF. The CDR3 DNA is TGTGCCAGCAGCTTTCCGGGGGGGACAGATACGCAGTATTTT. The chain couples TRBV7-2 to TRBJ2-3, with 8 bases that match TRBD2. Germline values: CDR1 SGHTA, CDR2 FQGNSA. CDR3 size: 14 residues. The V gene end was trimmed by 3 bases and the J gene end by 3 bases; junction bases not matched to a gene: 2.

For the CDR3, the DNA is TGTGCCAGCAGCTACAACCCTGTGGGCTCCTACAATGAGCAGTTCTTC. The encoded protein is CASSYNPVGSYNEQFF. The chain has TRBV6-4 and TRBJ2-1; the D is unclear. Trimming cost V 6 bases and J 0 bases, with 15 bases left between them. Germline V gene data show CDR1 as MRHNA and CDR2 as SNTAGT. CDR3 size: 16 residues.